The next 15 T cell receptor beta chains were all read from a single sample in a study of OX40 agonist ivuxolimab in advanced cancers. Here immunoSEQ multiplex PCR was the method, and the copy in TCRdb shows in-frame clones only, minus some. The sample yields roughly 58,000 clones, roughly 84% seen once. The source material was CD4+ or CD8+ T cells sorted from blood, sampled in a trial of the OX40 agonist ivuxolimab. The receptor source for this set is an adult with an advanced solid tumor such as melanoma, head and neck, liver or kidney cancer.

V is TRBV7-2 and J is TRBJ1-1; D is perhaps TRBD1 (6 bases). This CDR3 has 15 amino acids. Between the trimmed V and J ends, which lost 2 bases and 2 bases, there was a span of 12 bases. Per the germline V gene, CDR1 is SGHTA and CDR2 is FQGNSA. CDR3 nucleotides: TGTGCCAGCAGCTTATTCCAGGGGCCAAACACTGAAGCTTTCTTT. Encoded protein: CASSLFQGPNTEAFF.

The chain recombines TRBV7-2 with TRBJ2-4; D is unresolved. CDR1 is SGHTA, CDR2 FQGNSA, per germline. This CDR3 region has 14 residues. Trimming stripped 1 base from V and 0 bases from J, with 4 bases between. The CDR3 protein is CASSLGVAKNIQYF. CDR3 sequence (DNA): TGTGCCAGCAGCTTAGGAGTAGCCAAAAACATTCAGTACTTC.

This chain links TRBV19 with TRBJ2-1; D gene uncertain. There are 15 residues in the CDR3. Germline V lookup: CDR1 LNHDA, CDR2 SQIVND (reference sequence). The ends were cut back, 5 bases at V and 0 bases at J, with 11 bases in the middle. CDR3 DNA: TGTGCCAGTAGTGGAACTATTAGCTCCTACAATGAGCAGTTCTTC. It specifies CASSGTISSYNEQFF.

The V and J genes are TRBV30 and TRBJ2-7; TRBD1 matches at 9 bases. With 8 bases clipped from V and 0 bases from J, the junction kept 8 bases outside the gene matches. CDR3 length: 14 residues. The germline gives CDR1 GTSNPN, CDR2 SVGIG (reference sequence). CDR3 residues: CASSLDRGSYEQYF. In DNA form, the CDR3 reads TGTGCCAGTAGTCTGGACAGGGGCTCCTACGAGCAGTACTTC.

This rearrangement joins TRBV9 to TRBJ2-1; D tentatively reads TRBD1 or TRBD2 (6 bases each). From germline, CDR1 is SGDLS and CDR2 YYNGEE. CDR3 length equals 16 residues. V lost 0 bases to trimming and J lost 9 bases, with 19 bases between them. The CDR3 DNA follows: TGTGCCAGCAGCGTAGGAGGGGGGCCGACCAACAGTGAGCAGTTCTTC. It encodes CASSVGGGPTNSEQFF. The full variable domain, in which reference TRBV9 and TRBJ2-1 provide the parts outside the CDR3, is DSGVTQTPKHLITATGQRVTLRCSPRSGDLSVYWYQQSLDQGLQFLIQYYNGEERAKGNILERFSAQQFPDLHSELNLSSLELGDSALYFCASSVGGGPTNSEQFFGPGTRLTVL.

The count of this clone is one. The rearrangement uses TRBV7-8 and TRBJ1-5, with D possibly being TRBD1 (5 bases). V was trimmed by 5 bases and J by 6 bases, leaving 14 bases between them. Germline V gives CDR1 SGHVS, CDR2 FQNEAQ. The length of the CDR3 is 14 residues. The CDR3 loop reads CASSPVGGAQPQHF. CDR3 nucleotide sequence: TGTGCCAGCAGCCCAGTGGGGGGAGCTCAGCCCCAGCATTTT.

The chain links TRBV30 to TRBJ1-1; D is ambiguous. There are 13 residues in the CDR3. Germline CDR1 and CDR2: GTSNPN and SVGIG (reference sequence). V gave up 2 bases and J gave up 1 base, with 8 bases separating them. Here the CDR3 reads CAWSHGPNTEAFF. The CDR3 DNA reads TGTGCCTGGAGTCATGGGCCGAACACTGAAGCTTTCTTT.

The V call is TRBV13, the J call TRBJ2-2; D unclear. The CDR3 contains 16 residues. Germline assignment: CDR1 PRHDT and CDR2 FYEKMQ (reference sequence). Trimming took 8 bases from V and 0 from J, leaving 16 bases between them. The CDR3, as DNA: TGTGCCAGCCGAACAAGGTCCCCTTCGAACACCGGGGAGCTGTTTTTT. It codes for CASRTRSPSNTGELFF.

This clone has just one count. V is TRBV6-6 and J is TRBJ1-6, with a possible D match to TRBD1 (6 bases). The CDR3 runs to 14 residues. Trimming took off 4 bases at V and 10 bases at J, with 14 bases between the two ends. The germline CDR1 and CDR2 sequences are MNHNY and SVGAGI (reference sequence). The CDR3 DNA sequence: TGTGCCAGCAGTTCTGACAGGTGGCAATCACCCCTCCACTTT. This codes for CASSSDRWQSPLHF.

This clone was recorded only once. This rearrangement joins TRBV6-1 to TRBJ2-5; D remains ambiguous. Trimming pared 2 bases from V and 5 bases from J, leaving 6 bases between. Germline lookup yields CDR1 MNHNS and CDR2 SASEGT. The CDR3 runs to 12 residues. In DNA, the CDR3 is TGTGCCAGCAGTGAATTTCTGGAGACCCAGTACTTC. This translates into CASSEFLETQYF.

The V call is TRBV30, the J call TRBJ1-1; D ambiguous. There are 13 residues in the CDR3. The V gene's germline CDR1 is GTSNPN and CDR2 SVGIG (reference sequence). Trimming left V 4 bases short and J 8 bases short, with 17 bases between. The CDR3 region has the DNA TGTGCCTGGACGGCCTCAAGGTCCCGCGAAGCTTTCTTT. This sequence encodes CAWTASRSREAFF.

The V and J genes are TRBV5-1 and TRBJ1-2; D gene unclear. The ends were cut back, 0 bases at V and 4 bases at J, with 10 bases in the middle. The CDR3 runs 14 residues. Germline-derived CDR1 and CDR2 are SGHRS and YFSETQ. CDR3 bases: TGCGCCAGCAGCTTGGAGATGGGTGGCTATGGCTACACCTTC. Amino acids: CASSLEMGGYGYTF.

The chain joins TRBV4-2 to TRBJ2-7; 10 bases are shared with TRBD2. This CDR3 comprises 15 residues. Germline V gene data show CDR1 as LGHNA and CDR2 as YNFKEQ. Losses at the gene ends were 2 bases for V and 0 bases for J; bases not matched to a gene: 1. The CDR3 nucleotides read TGTGCCAGCAGCCAAAGCGGGGGGGTCTCCTACGAGCAGTACTTC. Its translation is CASSQSGGVSYEQYF.

The rearrangement links TRBV5-1 to TRBJ1-5; a weak D match, TRBD1 (6 bases). CDR3 length: 13 amino acids. Germline V gene data show CDR1 as SGHRS and CDR2 as YFSETQ. The V end lost 3 bases, the J end lost 2 bases, and 6 bases lay between the germline ends. CDR3 loop: CASSWTGNQPQHF. The CDR3 DNA follows: TGCGCCAGCAGCTGGACAGGCAATCAGCCCCAGCATTTT.

The chain is built from TRBV28 and TRBJ2-3, with 11 nucleotides matching TRBD2. V was pared by 5 bases and J by 8 bases, with 9 bases of the junction left unmatched. There are 15 residues in the CDR3. Per germline, CDR1 MDHEN and CDR2 SYDVKM. CDR3 sequence (DNA): TGTGCCAGCAGTCTCCATCATAGCGGGAGGGCTACGCAGTATTTT. The encoded protein is CASSLHHSGRATQYF.